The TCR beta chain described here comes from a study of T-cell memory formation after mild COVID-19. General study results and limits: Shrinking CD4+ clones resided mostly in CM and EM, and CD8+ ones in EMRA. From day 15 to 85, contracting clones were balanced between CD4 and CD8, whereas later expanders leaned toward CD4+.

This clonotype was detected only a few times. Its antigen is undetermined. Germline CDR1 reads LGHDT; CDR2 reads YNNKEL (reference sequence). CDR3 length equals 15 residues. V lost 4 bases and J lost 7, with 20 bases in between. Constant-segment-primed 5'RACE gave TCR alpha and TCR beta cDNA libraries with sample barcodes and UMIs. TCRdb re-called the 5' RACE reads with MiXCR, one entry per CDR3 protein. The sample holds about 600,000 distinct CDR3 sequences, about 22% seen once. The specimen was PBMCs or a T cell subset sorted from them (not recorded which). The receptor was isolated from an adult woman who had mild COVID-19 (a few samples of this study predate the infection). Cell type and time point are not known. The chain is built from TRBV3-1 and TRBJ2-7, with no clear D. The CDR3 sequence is CASSLSRVSSREQYF. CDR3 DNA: TGTGCCAGCAGCCTATCCAGAGTATCCTCTCGGGAGCAGTACTTC.